This T cell receptor (beta chain) was retrieved from a study of cytomegalovirus exposure and HLA in healthy donors. Study summary: Of the donors genotyped, about 410 in all, about 82% fell in the Caucasian-associated ancestry cluster.

With 4 bases clipped from V and 2 bases from J, the junction kept 5 bases outside the gene matches. Germline assignment: CDR1 SGHRS and CDR2 YFSETQ. The CDR3 is made up of 15 amino acids. This clone was observed a few times. What it binds is not known. Researchers ran the PCR with 60 Vbeta and 13 Jbeta primers. This table comes from immunoSEQ multiplex PCR, and its TCRdb copy is limited to in-frame clones, with some not included. In the table there are 110,000 to 150,000 clones, around 82% of which are singletons. Study observations and caveats: Productive status was seen about 90% or about 30% of the time for most TCR beta V segments in an earlier analysis. TCR association rates varied by HLA locus in a later analysis, with DRB1 highest and HLA-C lowest. Reports credit the classifier with highly specific, highly sensitive diagnosis of cytomegalovirus status.

This TCR derives from a woman in her late teens or twenties in good health and CMV-seropositive. Source material: PBMCs. The rearrangement links TRBV5-1 to TRBJ2-1; 8 positions match TRBD2. The CDR3 region is CASSLSGETYNEQFF. The CDR3 DNA sequence: TGCGCCAGCAGCCTTAGCGGGGAAACCTACAATGAGCAGTTCTTC.